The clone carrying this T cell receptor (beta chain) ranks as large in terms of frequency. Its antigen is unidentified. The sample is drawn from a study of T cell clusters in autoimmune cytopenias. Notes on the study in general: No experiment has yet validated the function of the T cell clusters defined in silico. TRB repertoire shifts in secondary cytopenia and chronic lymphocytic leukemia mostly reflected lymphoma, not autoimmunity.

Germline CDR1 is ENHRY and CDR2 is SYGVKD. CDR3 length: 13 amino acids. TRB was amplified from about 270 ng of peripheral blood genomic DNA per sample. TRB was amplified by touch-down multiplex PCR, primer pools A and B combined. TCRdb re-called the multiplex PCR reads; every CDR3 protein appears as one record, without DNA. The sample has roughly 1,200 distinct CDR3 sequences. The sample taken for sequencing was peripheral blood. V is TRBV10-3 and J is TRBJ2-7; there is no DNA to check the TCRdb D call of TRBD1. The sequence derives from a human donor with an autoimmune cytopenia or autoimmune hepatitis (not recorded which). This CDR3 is CAISERPPYEQYF.